One and the same sample provided the 32 T cell receptor beta chains below, sequenced in a study of T-cell memory formation after mild COVID-19. TCRdb reprocessed the 5' RACE reads with MiXCR, giving one entry per CDR3 protein. The sample holds 400,000 to 450,000 distinct CDR3 sequences, roughly 17% seen once. Sequenced input: PBMCs or a T cell subset sorted from them (not recorded which). The receptors here all came from a man between 18 and 35 years old who had mild COVID-19 (a few samples of this study predate the infection). Cell type and time point are not known.

This clonotype has just a few counts. The gene calls are TRBV19 and TRBJ1-5; D not certain. The CDR3 contains 15 residues. The V and J ends lost 6 bases and 6 bases respectively, with 18 bases between them. Looked up from germline, CDR1 is LNHDA and CDR2 is SQIVND (reference sequence). The CDR3 sequence: CASSPRSTRPQPQHF. CDR3 bases: TGTGCCAGTAGCCCAAGATCTACGAGGCCTCAGCCCCAGCATTTT.

V and J are TRBV4-3 and TRBJ2-7, with D unresolved. The ends were cut back, 1 base at V and 1 base at J, with 8 bases in the middle. The CDR3 runs to 14 residues. Germline CDR1 LGHNA, CDR2 YSLEER. The CDR3 DNA reads as TGCGCCAGCAGCCAAGTCTCCGGGTCCTACGAGCAGTACTTC. The encoded protein is CASSQVSGSYEQYF.

The genes are TRBV24-1 and TRBJ1-6; possible D gene TRBD1, 6 bases. Trimming removed 7 bases from V and 10 bases from J, with 19 bases in between. Germline V gene lookup returns CDR1 KGHDR and CDR2 SFDVKD. This CDR3 spans 15 amino acids. CDR3 in amino acids: CATRGKRGQRSPLHF. In nucleotides, the CDR3 is TGTGCCACCAGGGGGAAGCGGGGGCAGAGGTCACCCCTCCACTTT.

This chain links TRBV7-2 with TRBJ2-4; possibly TRBD1 or TRBD2 for D (6 bases each). The germline CDR1 and CDR2 sequences are SGHTA and FQGNSA. The CDR3 sequence is 13 residues long. With 8 bases removed from V and 6 bases from J, the gap between germline ends came to 14 bases. CDR3 sequence: CASSGSGANIQYF. CDR3 bases: TGTGCCAGCTCAGGGTCGGGGGCAAACATTCAGTACTTC. The complete variable domain, with remaining parts taken from reference TRBV7-2 and TRBJ2-4, reads GAGVSQSPSNKVTEKGKDVELRCDPISGHTALYWYRQSLGQGLEFLIYFQGNSAPDKSGLPSDRFSAERTGGSVSTLTIQRTQQEDSAVYLCASSGSGANIQYFGAGTRLSVL.

This clonotype was detected many times. The J gene is TRBJ1-1, the V gene TRBV7-9; D remains unclear. CDR3 size: 13 residues. V was cut by 10 bases and J by 0 bases, with 12 bases left in between. Germline loops: CDR1 SEHNR, CDR2 FQNEAQ (reference sequence). DNA for the CDR3: TGTGCCACCTCGAGGGAGGTGAACACTGAAGCTTTCTTT. Amino acid sequence: CATSREVNTEAFF. Based on the CDR3 plus reference TRBV7-9 and TRBJ1-1, the full variable domain is DTGVSQNPRHKITKRGQNVTFRCDPISEHNRLYWYRQTLGQGPEFLTYFQNEAQLEKSRLLSDRFSAERPKGSFSTLEIQRTEQGDSAMYLCATSREVNTEAFFGQGTRLTVV.

V and J are TRBV12-3 or TRBV12-4 and TRBJ2-7; D may correspond to TRBD1 or TRBD2 (7 bases each). This CDR3 has 14 residues. Trimming took 6 bases from V and 6 from J, leaving 18 bases between them. CDR3 nucleotides: TGTGCCAGCAGAATAGAGGGGGGGACAGCCGAGCAGTACGTC. Translating gives CASRIEGGTAEQYV.

This rearrangement joins TRBV5-4 to TRBJ2-1; 14 bases are shared with TRBD2. The germline CDR1 and CDR2 sequences are SGHNT and YYREEE (reference sequence). This CDR3 is 19 amino acids long. Germline trimming cut 4 bases from V and 0 bases from J; bases unmatched to any gene: 9. CDR3 DNA sequence: TGTGCCAGCAGCCCGCGGGGACTAGCGGGGGTGAGCTCCTACAATGAGCAGTTCTTC. Its protein is CASSPRGLAGVSSYNEQFF.

The chain couples TRBV28 to TRBJ1-1; D gene uncertain. In germline, CDR1 is MDHEN, CDR2 SYDVKM. This CDR3 comprises 11 residues. Trimming removed 8 bases from V and 10 bases from J, with 14 bases in between. CDR3 DNA: TGTGCCAGCCGTGCGGGTCGAGGAGCTTTCTTT. It specifies CASRAGRGAFF.

A few counts support this clonotype. This chain joins TRBV4-2 and TRBJ2-3, with TRBD2 identical over 7 bases. From germline, CDR1 is LGHNA and CDR2 YNFKEQ. V trimming: 0 bases; J trimming: 5 bases; junction bases outside the gene matches: 8. This CDR3 has 16 amino acids. In nucleotides, the CDR3 is TGTGCCAGCAGCCAAGAGTTGACTAGCTGGGTAGATACGCAGTATTTT. Protein sequence: CASSQELTSWVDTQYF.

This chain joins TRBV3-1 and TRBJ2-7; D gene uncertain. CDR3 size: 14 residues. V shed 1 base and J shed 7 bases, with 14 bases lying between them. CDR1 LGHDT and CDR2 YNNKEL come from the germline V gene (reference sequence). The CDR3 sequence: CASSQGRGLGEQYV. Here the CDR3 DNA reads TGTGCCAGCAGCCAAGGTAGAGGTCTTGGGGAGCAGTACGTC.

The rearrangement joins TRBV7-9 to TRBJ1-1; a weak D match, TRBD1 (6 bases). In germline, CDR1 is SEHNR, CDR2 FQNEAQ (reference sequence). V dropped 6 bases and J dropped 3 bases, with 11 bases sitting between them. CDR3 length equals 13 residues. As DNA, the CDR3 is TGTGCCAGCAGTCAAACAGGGTACACTGAAGCTTTCTTT. This codes for CASSQTGYTEAFF.

This clonotype was observed a single time. The rearrangement links TRBV2 to TRBJ2-7; D gene uncertain. The CDR3 consists of 15 residues. Per the germline V gene, CDR1 is SNHLY and CDR2 is FYNNEI. Trimming left V 1 base short and J 0 bases short, with 10 bases between. The CDR3 nucleotides are TGTGCCAGCAGTGAAGTTCCGGTCTTCTCCTACGAGCAGTACTTC. It codes for CASSEVPVFSYEQYF.

The rearrangement uses TRBV6-2 or TRBV6-3 and TRBJ2-7, with D perhaps TRBD2 (7 bases). Germline CDR1 MNHEY, CDR2 SVGEGT. The CDR3 extends over 15 amino acids. The germline V and J ends were trimmed by 7 bases and 2 bases, with 18 bases remaining between them. CDR3 loop: CASKEEGGGPYEQYF. The CDR3 DNA sequence: TGTGCCAGCAAAGAAGAGGGCGGGGGCCCCTACGAGCAGTACTTC.

This clonotype was seen only a few times. DNA of the CDR3: TGTGCCAGCAGCCAAGAGGTTCAGGGCCCGAACTATGGCTACACCTTC. Protein: CASSQEVQGPNYGYTF. V is TRBV4-2 and J is TRBJ1-2; D perhaps matches TRBD1 (5 bases). This CDR3 contains 16 residues. Germline V gene data show CDR1 as LGHNA and CDR2 as YNFKEQ. V was clipped by 0 bases and J by 2 bases, with 13 bases between them.

This clonotype showed up just a few times. J is TRBJ2-3 and V is TRBV7-9; 15 nucleotides agree with TRBD2. The CDR3 has 19 residues. V shed 5 bases, J shed 2 bases, and the junction held 11 bases outside the gene matches. CDR1 is SEHNR and CDR2 is FQNEAQ in the germline V gene (reference sequence). In DNA form, the CDR3 reads TGTGCCAGCAGCAAGCAAGGACTAGCGGGGGGGCCTACCACAGATACGCAGTATTTT. This sequence encodes CASSKQGLAGGPTTDTQYF. The full variable domain, completed using reference TRBV7-9 and TRBJ2-3, is DTGVSQNPRHKITKRGQNVTFRCDPISEHNRLYWYRQTLGQGPEFLTYFQNEAQLEKSRLLSDRFSAERPKGSFSTLEIQRTEQGDSAMYLCASSKQGLAGGPTTDTQYFGPGTRLTVL.

This rearrangement joins TRBV7-9 to TRBJ1-1; D might be TRBD1 (5 bases). Germline CDR1 is SEHNR and CDR2 is FQNEAQ (reference sequence). The germline V and J ends were trimmed by 3 bases and 1 base, with 9 bases remaining between them. This CDR3 is built from 14 residues. CDR3: CASSFQQENTEAFF. The CDR3 nucleotides read TGTGCCAGCAGCTTCCAACAGGAGAACACTGAAGCTTTCTTT.

The V gene is TRBV19, the J gene TRBJ1-1; D ambiguous. Trimming removed 7 bases from V and 7 bases from J, with 19 bases in between. CDR3 length equals 14 residues. Looked up from germline, CDR1 is LNHDA and CDR2 is SQIVND (reference sequence). For the CDR3, the DNA is TGTGCCAGTAAGCCACGAGCCAATTCGGATGAAGCTTTCTTT. Its translation: CASKPRANSDEAFF.

The V gene is TRBV20-1, the J gene TRBJ1-2, with a possible D match to TRBD1 (5 bases). CDR3 size: 12 residues. In germline, CDR1 is DFQATT, CDR2 SNEGSKA (reference sequence). The V and J ends lost 1 base and 5 bases respectively, with 8 bases between them. CDR3 loop: CSARVREYGYTF. DNA of the CDR3: TGCAGTGCTAGAGTCAGGGAATATGGCTACACCTTC.

This clonotype was picked up a small number of times. The V gene is TRBV29-1, the J gene TRBJ1-1, with D tentatively TRBD1 (5 bases). Trimming took 4 bases from V and 6 from J, leaving 12 bases between them. This CDR3 has 12 amino acids. In germline, CDR1 is SQVTM, CDR2 ANQGSEA. The CDR3 spells CSVVRGTAEAFF. CDR3 sequence (DNA): TGCAGCGTTGTAAGGGGTACCGCTGAAGCTTTCTTT.

This clonotype was counted between two and nine times. This chain links TRBV5-1 with TRBJ2-5; the D call may be TRBD1 or TRBD2 (6 bases each). The germline V and J ends were trimmed by 5 bases and 8 bases, with 22 bases remaining between them. CDR1 and CDR2 from the germline V gene are SGHRS and YFSETQ. This CDR3 spans 15 amino acids. CDR3 in amino acids: CASRPMEGHLSTQYF. CDR3 in DNA: TGCGCCAGCAGGCCCATGGAGGGACATCTATCCACCCAGTACTTC.

This chain links TRBV4-3 with TRBJ1-4; D uncertain. The CDR3 covers 15 residues. Trimming removed 0 bases at V and 2 bases at J, with 7 bases between. Germline V gives CDR1 LGHNA, CDR2 YSLEER. In DNA form, the CDR3 reads TGCGCCAGCAGCCAAGAGGGGTCTACTAATGAAAAACTGTTTTTT. Residues: CASSQEGSTNEKLFF.

A note on this clonotype: The junction does not match germline at one end; this may be a read error. V usage is TRBV12-3 or TRBV12-4 and J usage is TRBJ2-3, with unresolved D. CDR3 length: 11 residues. The CDR3 loop is CDSSMRDTQYF. CDR3 bases: TGTGACAGCAGTATGAGAGATACGCAGTATTTT.

This clonotype was picked up a small number of times. The V and J genes are TRBV7-9 and TRBJ1-6; D is perhaps TRBD1 (6 bases). The length of the CDR3 is 15 residues. V shed 5 bases and J shed 7 bases, with 15 bases lying between them. Germline V gene lookup returns CDR1 SEHNR and CDR2 FQNEAQ (reference sequence). CDR3 protein: CASSATAGANSPLHF. CDR3 sequence (DNA): TGTGCCAGCAGCGCAACGGCGGGGGCGAATTCACCCCTCCACTTT.

A few counts support this clonotype. This rearrangement joins TRBV20-1 to TRBJ2-7, with no clear D. V shed 0 bases and J shed 2 bases, with 11 bases lying between them. The CDR3 runs 14 residues. Germline V gene data show CDR1 as DFQATT and CDR2 as SNEGSKA (reference sequence). CDR3 sequence (DNA): TGCAGTGCTAGAGATAATGTGGGTGCCTACGAGCAGTACTTC. Translation: CSARDNVGAYEQYF.

This rearrangement joins TRBV6-2 or TRBV6-3 to TRBJ1-1; possibly TRBD1 for D (6 bases). The germline V and J ends were trimmed by 6 bases and 11 bases, with 13 bases remaining between them. The germline V gene has CDR1 MNHEY and CDR2 SVGEGT. The CDR3 covers 11 residues. CDR3 amino acids: CASSLGQNAFF. CDR3 bases: TGTGCCAGCAGCCTAGGACAGAATGCTTTCTTT.

The gene calls are TRBV4-3 and TRBJ2-2; 12 bases fit TRBD2. The trim removed 4 bases at V and 7 bases at J, leaving 10 bases unmatched. This CDR3 has 17 residues. The germline gives CDR1 LGHNA, CDR2 YSLEER. The CDR3 DNA follows: TGCGCCAGCAGCCCACTCCCTAGCGGGGGGGCGATCGGGGAGCTGTTTTTT. Amino acid sequence: CASSPLPSGGAIGELFF.

A remark on this clonotype: A read error may produce the germline difference seen at one junction end. The chain recombines TRBV27 with TRBJ1-6; D gene uncertain. Germline V gene data show CDR1 as MNHEY and CDR2 as SMNVEV (reference sequence). The CDR3 length is 13 residues. CDR3 bases: TGTGCCAGCAGTCTCCCCTATAATTCACCCCTCAACTTT. Translating gives CASSLPYNSPLNF.

The chain employs TRBV27 and TRBJ2-3; D is perhaps TRBD1 or TRBD2 (5 bases each). Germline CDR1 MNHEY, CDR2 SMNVEV (reference sequence). Trimming cost V 4 bases and J 10 bases, with 12 bases left between them. The CDR3 runs 12 residues. The CDR3 DNA follows: TGTGCCAGCAGTTCCGGGGCAAGCGCGCAGTATTTT. This codes for CASSSGASAQYF.

The chain recombines TRBV4-1 with TRBJ2-4, with D possibly being TRBD1 (5 bases). CDR3 length: 18 residues. V lost 1 base and J lost 4, with 20 bases in between. Germline V CDR1 and CDR2: MGHRA, YSYEKL. Here the CDR3 DNA reads TGCGCCAGCAGCCAAGGTAGCCCGGCTGGGGCGGAGAAAAACATTCAGTACTTC. Translating gives CASSQGSPAGAEKNIQYF.

The chain has TRBV6-5 and TRBJ1-4; the D is unclear. CDR1 and CDR2 (germline): MNHEY, SVGAGI. The CDR3 extends over 15 amino acids. Deletions cut 0 bases from V and 8 bases from J, with 13 bases between. This CDR3 reads CASSYSTDGGEKLFF. CDR3 nucleotides: TGTGCCAGCAGTTACTCTACGGACGGCGGGGAAAAACTGTTTTTT.

This rearrangement joins TRBV5-1 to TRBJ2-7; 7 positions agree with TRBD2. The CDR3 covers 15 residues. Trimming at V came to 4 bases and at J to 1 base, leaving 8 bases not matched to a gene. Germline assignment: CDR1 SGHRS and CDR2 YFSETQ. The CDR3 nucleotides read TGCGCCAGCAGCGCTTCTAGCGGCCTTTCCTACGAGCAGTACTTC. It encodes CASSASSGLSYEQYF.

The J gene is TRBJ2-3, the V gene TRBV20-1, with 8 bases fitting TRBD2. This CDR3 has 15 amino acids. Looked up from germline, CDR1 is DFQATT and CDR2 is SNEGSKA (reference sequence). Trimming cost V 4 bases and J 1 base; bases outside gene matches: 7. CDR3 loop: CSATPGGARTDTQYF. The CDR3 DNA reads TGCAGTGCTACCCCGGGGGGGGCCCGCACAGATACGCAGTATTTT.